This record looks at one T cell receptor (beta chain) sequence and its context. The antigen remains undetermined. This CDR3 has 15 residues. Trimming took 3 bases from V and 7 from J, leaving 18 bases between them. Germline V gene lookup returns CDR1 MGHRA and CDR2 YSYEKL. The data belong to a study of OX40 agonist ivuxolimab in advanced cancers. On the study more broadly: Enrolled patients in dose escalation had cancers that were hepatocellular carcinoma, melanoma, renal cell or head and neck cancer. General study results and limits: The study observed clonal expansion of CD4+ and CD8+ blood T cells by week 6 at 0.1 to 3.0 mg/kg.

Collection of blood occurred at baseline, at cycle 4 day 1, and at cycle 7 day 1. Method: immunoSEQ multiplex PCR; TCRdb's copy keeps in-frame clones and lacks some. Of 65,000 to 90,000 clones listed, about 93% were seen once; the top ten hold roughly 7.5%. This receptor was identified in an adult with an advanced solid tumor such as melanoma, head and neck, liver or kidney cancer. The rearrangement uses TRBV4-1 and TRBJ1-2, with unresolved D. Material: CD4+ or CD8+ T cells sorted from blood, obtained in a trial of the OX40 agonist ivuxolimab. DNA of the CDR3: TGCGCCAGCAGCCAGGTTGAAGGAGGGCTGGGTGGCTACACCTTC. It is translated as CASSQVEGGLGGYTF.